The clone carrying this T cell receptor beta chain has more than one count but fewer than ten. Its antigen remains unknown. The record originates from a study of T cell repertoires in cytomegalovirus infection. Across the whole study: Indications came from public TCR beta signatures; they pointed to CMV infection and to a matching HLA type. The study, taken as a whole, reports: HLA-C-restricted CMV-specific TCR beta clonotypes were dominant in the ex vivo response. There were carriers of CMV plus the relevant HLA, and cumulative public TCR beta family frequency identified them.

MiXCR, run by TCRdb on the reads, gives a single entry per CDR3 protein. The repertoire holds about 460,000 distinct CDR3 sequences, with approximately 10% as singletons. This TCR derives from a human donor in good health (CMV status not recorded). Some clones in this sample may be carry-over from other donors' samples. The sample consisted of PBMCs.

The CDR3 DNA sequence: TGTGCCAGCACCTTAGCGGGAGGGCCTTTCGAGCAGTACTTC. Encoded protein: CASTLAGGPFEQYF. The chain combines TRBV6-6 with TRBJ2-7; 11 bases are a match to TRBD2. There are 14 residues in the CDR3. Trimming took 7 bases from V and 6 from J; bases not matched to a gene: 8. CDR1 and CDR2 from the germline V gene are MNHNY and SVGAGI (reference sequence).